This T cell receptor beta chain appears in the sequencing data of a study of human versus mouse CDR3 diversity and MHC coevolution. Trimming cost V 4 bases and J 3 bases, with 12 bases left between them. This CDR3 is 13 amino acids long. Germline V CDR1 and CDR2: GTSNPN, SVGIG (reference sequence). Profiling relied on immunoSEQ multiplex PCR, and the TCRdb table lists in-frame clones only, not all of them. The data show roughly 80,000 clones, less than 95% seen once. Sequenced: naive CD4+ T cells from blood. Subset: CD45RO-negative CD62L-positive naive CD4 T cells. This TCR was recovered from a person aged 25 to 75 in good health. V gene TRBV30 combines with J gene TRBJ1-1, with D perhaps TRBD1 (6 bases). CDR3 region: CAWTRQAHTEAFF. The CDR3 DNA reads TGTGCCTGGACCAGACAGGCTCACACTGAAGCTTTCTTT.